This T cell receptor beta chain was captured in a study of T cell responses to AZD1222 COVID-19 vaccine. Study information: Whether given at about 4 or about 12 weeks, second doses were pooled. Study-level findings and limits: Researchers took repertoire samples only after the peak T cell response had come. Baseline seropositives among AZD1222 recipients totaled only five or six. White British ancestry dominated among donors, who included more females, and clonal diversity was possibly underestimated.

Data came from immunoSEQ multiplex PCR; TCRdb stores just in-frame clones and leaves some out. The sample includes 120,000 or so clones, 85% to 90% of them seen just once. Germline values: CDR1 MGHRA, CDR2 YSYEKL. The CDR3 has 15 amino acids. V lost 0 bases, J lost 3 bases, and 12 bases lay in between. About this clone: The antigen is undetermined.

This TCR was recovered from an adult in good health. This specimen consisted of peripheral blood, obtained on day 0 of AZD1222 vaccination. V gene TRBV4-1 combines with J gene TRBJ2-7; no clear D. The CDR3 region has the DNA TGCGCCAGCAGCCAAGATCGGAATCCTCTCTACGAGCAGTACTTC. The encoded protein is CASSQDRNPLYEQYF.